This T cell receptor beta chain was found in a study of blood T cells in healthy people across ages. The study isolated at least 6 million PBMCs from each sample. CDR1 is MNHEY, CDR2 SMNVEV, per germline (reference sequence). CDR3 length equals 15 residues. Trimming cost V 3 bases and J 5 bases; bases outside gene matches: 1. The use of a sample-barcoded 5' primer and a J-beta primer mix characterized a second PCR of roughly 6 to 11 cycles. TCRdb reanalysed the 5' RACE reads using MiXCR and keeps one entry per CDR3 protein. The sample holds 850,000 to 1,300,000 distinct CDR3 sequences, under 55% seen once.

The sequence came from a woman aged 55-70 years in good health. Specimen: blood. The rearrangement joins TRBV27 to TRBJ2-3, with 14 bases that match TRBD2. The CDR3 nucleotides are TGTGCCAGCAGTTTGGGGACTAGCGGGGGAGATACGCAGTATTTT. It yields the protein CASSLGTSGGDTQYF.